This T cell receptor (beta chain) was sequenced in a study of radiotherapy plus CTLA-4 blockade in lung cancer (dated by TCRdb to the late 2010s). Notes on the research overall: Among the enrolled patients, approximately 18% had an objective response, and about 29% reached disease control. The research as a whole found: Early dynamic changes in blood T cell clones, together with increased serum interferon-beta after radiation, were reported as the strongest predictors of response. TCR clones derived from tumors expanded in peripheral blood after treatment with radiotherapy and ipilimumab.

Receptor libraries were prepared by the immunoSEQ multiplex PCR assay. TCRdb re-hosts the immuneACCESS table, in-frame sequences only. Its copies lack some clones; in the studies checked, an unresolved V gene accounts for under half of them, and the cause for the rest is not known. Within this sample are around 80,000 clones, with about 78% of them counted one time only. Roughly 22% of the sample is taken by the ten largest. For this clone: Its antigen is still unknown. No base-level quality is on record; no much larger clone is a single base apart.

The germline V gene gives CDR1 as SGHRS and CDR2 as YFSETQ. The CDR3 numbers 15 residues from cysteine through phenylalanine. Only CDR3 DNA remains: 45 bases, in frame from the first base. V loses 0 bases of germline sequence and J loses 5 bases, and the interval between the two ends is 13 bases. The study tested focal radiation therapy combined with CTLA-4 blockade (ipilimumab) in patients with chemo-refractory metastatic non-small-cell lung cancer. The sequence links TRBV5-1 to TRBJ2-3; the D segment could be TRBD1, given 6 matching bases. The TCR comes from a human donor with non-small cell lung cancer whose response to radiotherapy plus ipilimumab could not be evaluated. Some clones in this sample may be carry-over from other donors' samples. The sample here was peripheral blood, taken from a patient treated with radiotherapy plus ipilimumab. The nucleotides read TGCGCCAGCAGCTTGGCAGAGCCAGGGGTAGATACGCAGTATTTT. Its amino acids are CASSLAEPGVDTQYF.